This T cell receptor (beta chain) comes out of a study of cytomegalovirus exposure and HLA in healthy donors. A multiplex PCR was run with 60 Vbeta primers and 13 Jbeta primers. Sequenced by immunoSEQ multiplex PCR; TCRdb stores in-frame clones only, minus some. The repertoire has about 200,000 clones, 9.5% to 15% of them found once; the top ten carry about 7.8%. This clone has more than one count but fewer than ten. Germline loops: CDR1 ENHRY, CDR2 SYGVKD. V lost 10 bases to trimming and J lost 5 bases; unmatched junction nucleotides: 0. The CDR3 spans 10 residues. Sequenced: PBMCs. The sequence came from a man aged 45 to 65 in good health and CMV-seropositive. The rearrangement links TRBV10-3 to TRBJ2-3; 7 nucleotides line up with TRBD2. Here the CDR3 reads CASGGDTQYF. As DNA, the CDR3 is TGTGCCAGCGGGGGAGATACGCAGTATTTT.